The 9 T cell receptor beta chains reported below all come from one sample, sequenced in a study of shared clonotypes between healthy human individuals. Positive CCR7 selection of CD45RO-negative cells yielded the naive CD8 cells, and terminally differentiated effector memory CD45RA+ cells were excluded. Data came from immunoSEQ multiplex PCR; TCRdb stores just in-frame clones and leaves some out. The data contain hundreds of thousands of clones, roughly 96% of them singletons. Sequencing was done on a sample of naive CD8+ T cells sorted from blood. These TCRs come from a woman in her 30s in good health.

This chain uses TRBV25-1 with TRBJ1-3; 9 bases line up with TRBD1. CDR3 size: 18 residues. With V trimmed by 2 bases and J by 4 bases, 12 bases remained unmatched. The V gene's germline CDR1 is MGHDK and CDR2 SYGVNS. Written as DNA, the CDR3 is TGTGCCAGCAGTGAAAGGGACAGGGACCGTCCGTGGGGAAACACCATATATTTT. This sequence encodes CASSERDRDRPWGNTIYF.

The chain carries TRBV9 and TRBJ2-7, with 7 nucleotides matching TRBD2. Germline trimming cut 2 bases from V and 4 bases from J; bases unmatched to any gene: 6. The CDR3 has 14 amino acids. The germline V gene encodes CDR1 SGDLS and CDR2 YYNGEE. CDR3 sequence: CASSVGRGLYEQYF. CDR3 DNA: TGTGCCAGCAGCGTGGGGCGGGGGTTATACGAGCAGTACTTC. Together with reference TRBV9 and TRBJ2-7, the CDR3 gives the full variable domain: DSGVTQTPKHLITATGQRVTLRCSPRSGDLSVYWYQQSLDQGLQFLIQYYNGEERAKGNILERFSAQQFPDLHSELNLSSLELGDSALYFCASSVGRGLYEQYFGPGTRLTVT.

The chain joins TRBV19 to TRBJ1-1; no firm D call. Germline V gene sequence: CDR1 LNHDA, CDR2 SQIVND (reference sequence). The CDR3 contains 15 residues. Trimming cost V 7 bases and J 3 bases, with 18 bases left between them. The CDR3 is CASTGDGWLDTEAFF. As DNA, the CDR3 is TGTGCCAGTACAGGAGATGGGTGGTTAGACACTGAAGCTTTCTTT.

This rearrangement joins TRBV5-1 to TRBJ2-3; D is unclear. The V end lost 0 bases, the J end lost 2 bases, and 13 bases lay between the germline ends. The CDR3 consists of 16 residues. Germline-derived CDR1 and CDR2 are SGHRS and YFSETQ. CDR3 in DNA: TGCGCCAGCAGCTTGGCACTGTCCGAGTTCACAGATACGCAGTATTTT. Protein: CASSLALSEFTDTQYF.

The chain employs TRBV13 and TRBJ2-3; TRBD2 is a possible D gene (6 bases). Trimming cost V 5 bases and J 1 base, with 16 bases left between them. Germline lookup yields CDR1 PRHDT and CDR2 FYEKMQ (reference sequence). This CDR3 has 16 amino acids. CDR3 DNA sequence: TGTGCCAGCAGCCCTCCCGGGGAGGTGGGCACAGATACGCAGTATTTT. This encodes CASSPPGEVGTDTQYF.

The chain uses TRBV5-4 and TRBJ2-5; tentative D call: TRBD2 (5 bases). This CDR3 region has 16 residues. V was cut by 0 bases and J by 2 bases, with 14 bases left in between. Looked up from germline, CDR1 is SGHNT and CDR2 is YYREEE (reference sequence). The CDR3 bases are TGTGCCAGCAGCTTGGTGTGGGAGTCCGGACAAGAGACCCAGTACTTC. It codes for CASSLVWESGQETQYF.

The rearrangement uses TRBV11-3 and TRBJ2-1, with 13 nucleotides matching TRBD2. Losses at the gene ends were 3 bases for V and 8 bases for J; bases not matched to a gene: 4. The germline CDR1 and CDR2 sequences are SGHNT and YENEEA. This CDR3 contains 15 residues. In nucleotides, the CDR3 is TGTGCCAGCAGCTTGACTAGCGGGAGGTTGGATGAGCAGTTCTTC. As protein: CASSLTSGRLDEQFF.

The chain links TRBV10-3 to TRBJ2-1; 11 bases line up with TRBD2. V shed 0 bases, J shed 2 bases, and the junction held 6 bases outside the gene matches. This CDR3 is built from 18 residues. CDR1 ENHRY and CDR2 SYGVKD come from the germline V gene. CDR3 coding DNA: TGTGCCATCAGTGAGTCGGGCACTAGCGGGAGCCCCTACAATGAGCAGTTCTTC. It codes for CAISESGTSGSPYNEQFF.

The chain employs TRBV12-1 and TRBJ1-4; the D call TRBD1 from the table was never checked on the DNA. TRBV12-1 is designated a pseudogene. The CDR3 totals 15 residues. CDR3 residues: CASRSPGQPNEKLFF. The CDR3 DNA follows: TGTGCCAGCAGATCACCGGGACAGCCTAATGAAAAACTGTTTTTT.